This T cell receptor beta chain comes out of a study of beta chain features in type 1 diabetes. Study background: The number of sorted cells examined across all samples was some 98,000,000.

This clone has more than one count but fewer than ten. Its specificity is not known. Researchers reported sorting CD4+ naive, central memory, regulatory and stem cell-like memory cells via CD45RO/CCR7/CD25/CD127/CD95/CD27. Whole-study findings and limits: TCRB CDR3s were moderately but significantly shorter in Type 1 diabetes patients in all four CD4+ subsets. A possible short-template PCR bias applies equally to patients and controls.

The germline CDR1 and CDR2 sequences are SGHRS and YFSETQ. Trimming removed 0 bases at V and 3 bases at J, with 12 bases between. The CDR3 is made up of 15 amino acids. The sequenced template was cDNA made from the entire isolated RNA. About 3.5 million reads, on average, came from each naive, central memory and regulatory T cell sample. This table comes from immunoSEQ multiplex PCR, and its TCRdb copy is limited to in-frame clones, with some not included. This sample yields some 63,000 clones, of which roughly half are seen a single time; 0.7% belongs to the top ten. The chain joins TRBV5-1 to TRBJ1-2, with TRBD1 as a possible D gene (6 bases). The origin of this receptor is a man under 40 with type 1 diabetes. Sequenced: central memory CD4+ T cells from blood. This CDR3 is CASSLGPGVDYGYTF. Here the CDR3 DNA reads TGCGCCAGCAGCTTGGGCCCAGGGGTGGACTATGGCTACACCTTC.